The clone carrying this T cell receptor beta chain was seen only once. Its specificity is unknown. The CDR3 is 15 amino acids. Germline CDR1 is MNHEY and CDR2 is SMNVEV (reference sequence). Trimming took off 0 bases at V and 3 bases at J, with 11 bases between the two ends. This entry belongs to a study of cytomegalovirus exposure and HLA in healthy donors. Study-level results: A later analysis appeared to link common viral pathogens to several of the most significant clusters. Association with HLA alleles at 0.05 false discovery rate was found for 16,951 TCR beta sequences in a later analysis.

PCR employed 60 Vbeta and 13 Jbeta primers. The protocol was immunoSEQ multiplex PCR, while the TCRdb copy is restricted to in-frame clones and leaves out a portion. The profile shows 250,000 to 350,000 clones, approximately 90% of them singletons. The sequence derives from a man aged 40-49 years in good health and CMV-seropositive. J is TRBJ1-2 and V is TRBV27; no definite D call. The sequenced material came from PBMCs. The CDR3 protein is CASSLSGSPHYGYTF. For the CDR3, the DNA is TGTGCCAGCAGTTTATCGGGGAGTCCCCACTATGGCTACACCTTC.